This T cell receptor (beta chain) stems from a study of blood T cell repertoires in COVID-19. Study-level information: PBMCs, B-cell-depleted T cells, or T cells provided the cDNA or gDNA that made up the material.

The CDR3 loop spans 14 amino acids. The germline V and J ends were trimmed by 7 bases and 0 bases, with 13 bases remaining between them. Germline V gene sequence: CDR1 MNHEY, CDR2 SMNVEV (reference sequence). The table came from immunoSEQ multiplex PCR; TCRdb's copy has only in-frame clones and leaves some out. The sample consists of roughly 350,000 clones, 80% to 90% of them appearing once. J is TRBJ2-7 and V is TRBV27; the D is unclear. The clonotype originates from a woman in her 50s with COVID-19, enrolled during active disease. Sequenced sample: peripheral blood. CDR3 residues: CASKNTLSSYEQYF. The CDR3 DNA is TGTGCCAGCAAGAACACCCTCAGCTCCTACGAGCAGTACTTC.